Each of the 17 T cell receptor beta chains below was sequenced from the same sample in a study of OX40 agonist ivuxolimab in advanced cancers. Profiled with immunoSEQ multiplex PCR; TCRdb holds only in-frame clones, not every one. The sample lists some 73,000 clones; about 87% were seen once. The specimen comprised CD4+ or CD8+ T cells sorted from blood, sampled in a trial of the OX40 agonist ivuxolimab. The source is an adult with an advanced solid tumor such as melanoma, head and neck, liver or kidney cancer.

V and J are TRBV5-1 and TRBJ1-2; maybe TRBD1 (5 bases). Germline-derived CDR1 and CDR2 are SGHRS and YFSETQ. The V gene lost 0 bases and the J gene lost 4 bases, with 10 bases spanning the gap. The CDR3 runs to 14 residues. The CDR3 region has the DNA TGCGCCAGCAGCTTGGTGGGGGACGGCTATGGCTACACCTTC. The encoded protein is CASSLVGDGYGYTF.

CDR3 in DNA: TGTGCCAGCAGCCTCTATAGCTCCTACGAGCAGTACTTC. This translates into CASSLYSSYEQYF. This chain links TRBV7-2 with TRBJ2-7; D not resolved. CDR1 and CDR2 (germline): SGHTA, FQGNSA. V was clipped by 5 bases and J by 0 bases, with 8 bases between them. The length of the CDR3 is 13 residues.

This chain links TRBV7-8 with TRBJ2-2; the match to TRBD1 covers 7 bases. The CDR3 spans 15 residues. J lost 3 bases, V lost 5 bases, and 6 bases had no gene match. Germline CDR1 and CDR2: SGHVS and FQNEAQ. CDR3 nucleotides: TGTGCCAGCAGCCTCGACAGGGTTGACACCGGGGAGCTGTTTTTT. Protein sequence: CASSLDRVDTGELFF.

This clone was seen only a few times. The chain combines TRBV5-1 with TRBJ2-5, with TRBD2 matching 7 bases. CDR3 length equals 18 residues. Trimming removed 4 bases from V and 2 bases from J; junction bases left unmatched: 17. Germline loops: CDR1 SGHRS, CDR2 YFSETQ. The CDR3 sequence: CASSPSAGTPLRQETQYF. The DNA of the CDR3 is TGCGCCAGCAGCCCGTCAGCGGGAACCCCACTAAGGCAAGAGACCCAGTACTTC.

V and J are TRBV20-1 and TRBJ2-5; D ambiguous. Trimming shortened V by 3 bases and J by 5 bases, and 7 bases separated the two germline ends. The CDR3 has 11 amino acids. In germline, CDR1 is DFQATT, CDR2 SNEGSKA (reference sequence). CDR3 nucleotides: TGCAGTGCTAGGGCGTCGGAGACCCAGTACTTC. This encodes CSARASETQYF.

This sequence joins TRBV5-5 and TRBJ1-1; 11 nucleotides agree with TRBD1. The CDR3 has 15 residues. V lost 6 bases, J lost 3 bases, and 7 bases stayed unmatched. CDR1 is SGHKS, CDR2 YYEKEE, per germline (reference sequence). CDR3 protein: CASNLGQGAYTEAFF. CDR3 nucleotides: TGTGCCAGCAACCTAGGACAGGGGGCGTACACTGAAGCTTTCTTT.

The chain carries TRBV4-2 and TRBJ1-4, with a weak D call TRBD1 (5 bases). The CDR3 is 16 amino acids. Germline V gene sequence: CDR1 LGHNA, CDR2 YNFKEQ. Trimming cost V 2 bases and J 0 bases, with 10 bases left between them. The CDR3 DNA reads as TGTGCCAGCAGCCAATCCGACAGTGCAACTAATGAAAAACTGTTTTTT. Translating it yields CASSQSDSATNEKLFF.

The rearrangement uses TRBV5-4 and TRBJ1-3; 9 nucleotides agree with TRBD1. V gave up 4 bases and J gave up 1 base; unmatched junction bases: 3. Per the germline V gene, CDR1 is SGHNT and CDR2 is YYREEE (reference sequence). The CDR3 has 15 residues. CDR3 sequence reads: CASSRDRESGNTIYF. For the CDR3, the DNA is TGTGCCAGCAGCCGGGACAGGGAGTCTGGAAACACCATATATTTT.

The J gene is TRBJ2-2, the V gene TRBV2, with D hard to call. Germline V lookup: CDR1 SNHLY, CDR2 FYNNEI. V was clipped by 7 bases and J by 2 bases, with 20 bases between them. The CDR3 consists of 17 residues. CDR3 in DNA: TGTGCCAGCATGATGCGGACCAATGATATAAACACCGGGGAGCTGTTTTTT. Its protein is CASMMRTNDINTGELFF.

The J gene is TRBJ2-2, the V gene TRBV6-6; no firm D call. Germline CDR1 and CDR2: MNHNY and SVGAGI (reference sequence). CDR3 length: 13 amino acids. The V gene lost 8 bases and the J gene lost 4 bases, with 11 bases spanning the gap. The CDR3 spells CASAYVLTGELFF. In DNA, the CDR3 is TGTGCCAGCGCCTATGTACTCACCGGGGAGCTGTTTTTT.

The CDR3 loop is CASRAVTSGSRDTQYF. The CDR3 nucleotides read TGTGCCAGCAGAGCCGTGACTAGCGGGAGTAGAGATACGCAGTATTTT. The genes are TRBV6-6 and TRBJ2-3; 12 nucleotides match TRBD2. V shed 6 bases and J 5 bases; nucleotides not matched to a gene: 9. This CDR3 contains 16 residues. The germline V gene encodes CDR1 MNHNY and CDR2 SVGAGI (reference sequence).

This clone was seen only once. The chain employs TRBV6-5 and TRBJ2-2; TRBD2 matches at 8 bases. The CDR3 contains 16 residues. Germline V CDR1 and CDR2: MNHEY, SVGAGI. V was pared by 2 bases and J by 5 bases, with 7 bases of the junction left unmatched. CDR3 protein: CASSYIPGGPTGELFF. The CDR3 DNA is TGTGCCAGCAGTTACATTCCGGGAGGGCCTACCGGGGAGCTGTTTTTT.

The chain employs TRBV6-5 and TRBJ1-1; 8 bases align to TRBD1. CDR3 size: 15 residues. With 2 bases clipped from V and 4 bases from J, the junction kept 6 bases outside the gene matches. Per germline, CDR1 MNHEY and CDR2 SVGAGI. The CDR3 loop is CASSYRTGMTTEAFF. CDR3 nucleotide sequence: TGTGCCAGCAGTTACCGGACAGGGATGACCACTGAAGCTTTCTTT.

J is TRBJ2-1 and V is TRBV19; a possible D gene is TRBD2 (6 bases). Between the trimmed V and J ends, which lost 11 bases and 4 bases, there was a span of 9 bases. CDR1 is LNHDA, CDR2 SQIVND, per germline (reference sequence). The CDR3 is made up of 11 amino acids. The CDR3 nucleotides are TGTGCCGCCGGGGGATACAATGAGCAGTTCTTC. Encoded protein: CAAGGYNEQFF. Supplemented by reference TRBV19 and TRBJ2-1, the full variable domain reads DGGITQSPKYLFRKEGQNVTLSCEQNLNHDAMYWYRQDPGQGLRLIYYSQIVNDFQKGDIAEGYSVSREKKESFPLTVTSAQKNPTAFYLCAAGGYNEQFFGPGTRLTVL.

This rearrangement joins TRBV6-1 to TRBJ1-5, with D possibly matching TRBD1 (5 bases). V was cut by 4 bases and J by 6 bases, with 16 bases left in between. Germline V lookup: CDR1 MNHNS, CDR2 SASEGT. The CDR3 contains 15 residues. In nucleotides, the CDR3 is TGTGCCAGCAGTGCAACCGGGACGGTAGGTCAGCCCCAGCATTTT. Its translation is CASSATGTVGQPQHF.

The chain uses TRBV2 and TRBJ1-4; D uncertain. This CDR3 has 14 residues. Trimming pared 3 bases from V and 3 bases from J, leaving 8 bases between. Germline-derived CDR1 and CDR2 are SNHLY and FYNNEI. Here the CDR3 DNA reads TGTGCCAGCAGTGACAGCCTGCCTAATGAAAAACTGTTTTTT. The encoded protein is CASSDSLPNEKLFF.

The chain has TRBV6-6 and TRBJ2-3; maybe TRBD1 (6 bases). V shed 4 bases and J shed 0 bases, with 8 bases lying between them. The CDR3 contains 14 residues. CDR1 is MNHNY and CDR2 is SVGAGI in the germline V gene (reference sequence). The CDR3 DNA reads TGTGCCAGCAGTTGGACAGAAAGCACAGATACGCAGTATTTT. Protein sequence: CASSWTESTDTQYF.